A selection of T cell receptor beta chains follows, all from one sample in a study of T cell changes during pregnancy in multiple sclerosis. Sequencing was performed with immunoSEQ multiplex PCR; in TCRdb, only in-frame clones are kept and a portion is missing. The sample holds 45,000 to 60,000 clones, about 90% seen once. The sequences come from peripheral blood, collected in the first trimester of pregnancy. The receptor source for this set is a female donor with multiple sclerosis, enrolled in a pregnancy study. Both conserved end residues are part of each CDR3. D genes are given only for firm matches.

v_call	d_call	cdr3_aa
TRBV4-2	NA	CASSHTQDGSSGELFF
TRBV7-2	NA	CASSSGRGLEQYF
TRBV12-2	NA	CASRPNLFFFTGPNEKLFF
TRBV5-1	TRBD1	CASSSRDRGLYTGELFF
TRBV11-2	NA	CASSLFFRGYEQYF
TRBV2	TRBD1	CASTRGGADTQYF
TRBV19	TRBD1	CASRDRARGYTF
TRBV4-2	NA	CASSQAGINYEQYF
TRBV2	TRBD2	CASSGPSGGAYNEQFF
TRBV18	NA	CASSPSQGWGETQYF
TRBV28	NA	CASSLAGRRDTQYF
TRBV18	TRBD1	CASSEGQGYEQYF
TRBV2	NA	CASGDGTSNQPQHF
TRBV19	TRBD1	CASNNRWTGQVREQYF
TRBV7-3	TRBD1	CASSADSGTGVEGYTF
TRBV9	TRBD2	CASSVMAGGYNEQFF
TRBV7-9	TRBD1	CASSLVGGARTEAFF
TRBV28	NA	CASRSTTNYGYTF
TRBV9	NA	CASSVDGRQVYEQYF
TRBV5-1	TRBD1	CASSRTGEDEKLFF
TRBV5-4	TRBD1	CASSPWTGFGTGELFF
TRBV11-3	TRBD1	CASSLEGDRAFAPLHF
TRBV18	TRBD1	CASGTGGEAEAFF
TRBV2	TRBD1	CASRGDRINSPLHF
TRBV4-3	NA	CASSRGVGFEDTEAFF
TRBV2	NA	CASSDPGRDTF
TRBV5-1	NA	CASSLVASSDNEQFF
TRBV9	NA	CASSLSWDTKETQYF
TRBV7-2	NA	CASSIPGGNYGYTF
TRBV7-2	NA	CASSPLLPVLNTEAFF
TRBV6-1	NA	CASSDIRGFSGNTIYF
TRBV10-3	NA	CAISDSRGKTGNTIYF
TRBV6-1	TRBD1	CASSEDTGGNSPLHF
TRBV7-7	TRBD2	CASSPWTSGGGWREETQYF
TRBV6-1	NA	CASSSTDTYGQYF
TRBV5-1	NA	CASGGRGTQETQYF
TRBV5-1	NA	CASSLRDFYNEQFF
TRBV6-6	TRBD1	CAGGTGAEKLFF
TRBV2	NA	CASSLQRGYGGYTF
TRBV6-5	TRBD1	CASSSRQGTGELFF
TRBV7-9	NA	CASSREGGSNQPQHF
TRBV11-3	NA	CASSPGLLSTDTQYF
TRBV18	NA	CASSPLMLTQGTEAFF
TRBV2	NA	CASKWGSSYEQYF
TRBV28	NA	CASSSPGSSSGNTIYF
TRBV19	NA	CASSISVNSNQPQHF
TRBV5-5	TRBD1	CASSPPHETGGGYTF
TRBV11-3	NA	CASSLARGGTQYF
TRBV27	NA	CASSLRGPSYNEQFF
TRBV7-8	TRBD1	CASSLAWTGASNQPQHF
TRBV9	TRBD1	CASSVGTGWTEAFF
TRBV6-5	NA	CASSYPREVMNTEAFF
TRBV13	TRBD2	CASSLSPSGYTDTQYF